Shown below are 14 T cell receptor beta chains from a single sample sequenced in a study of T cells in women clearing cervical HPV infection. The data were produced by immunoSEQ multiplex PCR, yet TCRdb's version contains in-frame clones alone and is incomplete. The repertoire table contains roughly 25,000 clones. The sequenced material came from blood buffy coat. These receptor sequences come from a woman between 18 and 70 years old with a cervical HPV16 infection that either progressed to CIN3+ or cleared (not recorded which).

The part of the CDR3 DNA that was read is TGCAGTGCTCCCTCGAGGCAACATAGCACAGATACG. It codes for CSAPSRQHSTDT. The entire CDR3 protein is CSAPSRQHSTDTQYF. The chain joins TRBV20-1 to TRBJ2-3; the D is unclear. The DNA ends 3 residues before the CDR3 does, and the rest of the CDR3 is filled in from the germline J gene. V was pared by 5 bases and J by 0 bases, with 15 bases between. CDR3 length equals 15 residues. CDR1 and CDR2 (germline): DFQATT, SNEGSKA (reference sequence).

Note on this clone: This specimen includes other DNA sequences encoding the same CDR3. The sequenced part of the CDR3 DNA is TGTGCCTGGGCCGGGACCAGCGGGTCTGGGTCCTACAATGAG. As protein: CAWAGTSGSGSYNE. The entire CDR3 protein reads CAWAGTSGSGSYNEQFF. This chain connects TRBV30 to TRBJ2-1; D may be TRBD2 (6 bases). Coverage ceases 3 residues before the CDR3 finishes, and the germline J gene fills in the end. The V gene's germline CDR1 is GTSNPN and CDR2 SVGIG (reference sequence). Trimming shortened V by 5 bases and J by 1 base, and 21 bases separated the two germline ends. The CDR3 contains 17 residues. Filled out from reference TRBV30 and TRBJ2-1, the complete variable domain reads SQTIHQWPATLVQPVGSPLSLECTVEGTSNPNLYWYRQAAGRGLQLLFYSVGIGQISSEVPQNLSASRPQDRQFILSSKKLLLSDSGFYLCAWAGTSGSGSYNEQFFGPGTRLTVL.

Concerning this clone itself: Coverage ceases 3 residues before the CDR3 finishes, and the germline J gene fills in the end. This chain joins TRBV18 and TRBJ2-1, with D possibly TRBD1 on 5 matching bases. Per the germline V gene, CDR1 is KGHSH and CDR2 is LQKENI. This CDR3 region has 13 residues. Between the trimmed V and J ends, which lost 8 bases and 4 bases, there was a span of 12 bases. CDR3 sequence: CASSETDYNEQFF. The DNA read from the CDR3 is TGTGCCAGCAGCGAGACAGATTACAATGAG. Combining the CDR3 with reference TRBV18 and TRBJ2-1 gives the whole variable domain NAGVMQNPRHLVRRRGQEARLRCSPMKGHSHVYWYRQLPEEGLKFMVYLQKENIIDESGMPKERFSAEFPKEGPSILRIQQVVRGDSAAYFCASSETDYNEQFFGPGTRLTVL.

Worth noting for this clone: The CDR3 is cut off 3 residues early in the read; its end comes from the germline J gene. The chain carries TRBV27 and TRBJ2-7, with D possibly being TRBD2 (6 bases). There are 13 residues in the CDR3. CDR1 and CDR2 (germline): MNHEY, SMNVEV (reference sequence). V was clipped by 5 bases and J by 5 bases, with 13 bases between them. The CDR3 sequence: CASSPLARHEQYF. CDR3 DNA, as far as it was read: TGTGCCAGCAGTCCTCTAGCGAGACACGAG.

Incomplete CDR3 DNA: TGTGCCAGCAGTGAATTCGGCGGTTCTGGGGCCAACGTC. Amino acid sequence: CASSEFGGSGANV. The whole CDR3 reads CASSEFGGSGANVLTF. The gene calls are TRBV6-1 and TRBJ2-6, with D uncertain. The sequenced fragment ends 3 residues before the CDR3 boundary, so the rest is inferred from the germline J gene. Germline assignment: CDR1 MNHNS and CDR2 SASEGT. Between the trimmed V and J ends, which lost 2 bases and 1 base, there was a span of 9 bases. This CDR3 spans 16 amino acids.

For this clone: The read stops 3 residues short of the end of the CDR3; the missing end is completed from the germline J gene. J is TRBJ2-7 and V is TRBV30, with D tentatively TRBD2 (6 bases). The V gene's germline CDR1 is GTSNPN and CDR2 SVGIG (reference sequence). Trimming pared 4 bases from V and 2 bases from J, leaving 9 bases between. The CDR3 contains 12 residues. CDR3: CAWNGGPYEQYF. The CDR3 bases that were read are TGTGCCTGGAATGGAGGGCCCTACGAG.

Details on this clone: With the read ending 3 residues before the CDR3 end, the germline J gene is used to fill in that end. The chain couples TRBV30 to TRBJ2-1, with 7 positions matching TRBD2. After removal of 7 bases from V and 9 bases from J, the junction contained 3 bases not matched to a gene. The CDR3 consists of 10 residues. Looked up from germline, CDR1 is GTSNPN and CDR2 is SVGIG (reference sequence). Partial CDR3 DNA: TGTGCCTCGGGCGGGGGTGAG. The encoded protein is CASGGGE. The CDR3 reads in full as CASGGGEQFF.

Regarding this clone: The read stops 3 residues short of the end of the CDR3; the missing end is completed from the germline J gene. This chain links TRBV5-4 with TRBJ2-3; 8 nucleotides line up with TRBD1. Germline CDR1 SGHNT, CDR2 YYREEE (reference sequence). V gave up 4 bases and J gave up 2 bases; unmatched junction bases: 3. This CDR3 has 14 amino acids. The CDR3 loop reads CASSPTGATDTQYF. The DNA read from the CDR3 is TGTGCCAGCAGCCCGACAGGGGCCACAGATACG. Combining the CDR3 with reference TRBV5-4 and TRBJ2-3 gives the whole variable domain ETGVTQSPTHLIKTRGQQVTLRCSSQSGHNTVSWYQQALGQGPQFIFQYYREEENGRGNFPPRFSGLQFPNYSSELNVNALELDDSALYLCASSPTGATDTQYFGPGTRLTVL.

On this clone itself: The CDR3 is cut off 3 residues early in the read; its end comes from the germline J gene. J is TRBJ2-7 and V is TRBV7-9, with 9 nucleotides matching TRBD1. This CDR3 region has 15 residues. Per the germline V gene, CDR1 is SEHNR and CDR2 is FQNEAQ (reference sequence). V lost 0 bases to trimming and J lost 4 bases; unmatched junction nucleotides: 4. Here the CDR3 reads CASSLAGTGSYEQYF. The sequenced CDR3 bases are TGTGCCAGCAGCTTAGCGGGGACAGGGTCTTACGAG.

About this clone itself: The read ends 3 residues shy of where the CDR3 ends; the end is completed using the germline J gene. V usage is TRBV18 and J usage is TRBJ1-6; D is possibly TRBD1 (6 bases). Trimming took off 3 bases at V and 7 bases at J, with 13 bases between the two ends. The CDR3 has 15 amino acids. Germline CDR1 is KGHSH and CDR2 is LQKENI. The CDR3 bases that were read are TGTGCCAGCTCACCGTTAACACAGGGAAATTCACCC. Translation: CASSPLTQGNSP. The whole CDR3 is CASSPLTQGNSPLHF.

As concerns this clone: The read ends 3 residues before the CDR3 terminus; that terminus is restored from the germline J gene. The V gene is TRBV4-1, the J gene TRBJ2-1; TRBD2 matches at 14 bases. Unmatched junction bases numbered 2, after V lost 0 bases and J lost 4 bases. CDR3 length equals 17 residues. The germline gives CDR1 MGHRA, CDR2 YSYEKL. Partial CDR3 DNA: TGCGCCAGCAGCCAAGACCGGACTAGCGGGAGGTACAATGAG. It encodes CASSQDRTSGRYNE. The CDR3 in full is CASSQDRTSGRYNEQFF.

About this clone: The read ends 3 residues early relative to the CDR3; the germline J gene fills the gap. V is TRBV5-1 and J is TRBJ2-3; 9 bases agree with TRBD1. Germline loops: CDR1 SGHRS, CDR2 YFSETQ. The V gene end was trimmed by 4 bases and the J gene end by 4 bases; junction bases not matched to a gene: 4. CDR3 length equals 14 residues. CDR3 DNA, as far as it was read: TGCGCCAGCAGCGTGGGACAGGGATCAGATACG. It is translated as CASSVGQGSDT. The CDR3, in full, reads CASSVGQGSDTQYF.

With respect to this clone: The sequenced fragment ends 3 residues before the CDR3 boundary, so the rest is inferred from the germline J gene. V gene TRBV13 combines with J gene TRBJ1-2; D gene ambiguous. The CDR3 is made up of 15 amino acids. Germline CDR1 and CDR2: PRHDT and FYEKMQ (reference sequence). CDR3 bases read: TGTGCCAGCAGCTTTCTAGCGCTATCCTACAATGAC. Its protein is CASSFLALSYND. The full CDR3 sequence reads CASSFLALSYNDYTF.

Of note for this clone: The CDR3 end is not reached by the read, which stops 3 residues before it; the germline J gene fills it in. V gene TRBV19 combines with J gene TRBJ2-1, with 7 bases fitting TRBD2. V was pared by 3 bases and J by 7 bases, with 12 bases of the junction left unmatched. Germline CDR1 LNHDA, CDR2 SQIVND (reference sequence). The CDR3 is made up of 16 amino acids. This CDR3 is CASSILSGLGVNEQFF. CDR3 bases read: TGTGCCAGTAGTATTCTTAGCGGGCTCGGAGTTAATGAG.